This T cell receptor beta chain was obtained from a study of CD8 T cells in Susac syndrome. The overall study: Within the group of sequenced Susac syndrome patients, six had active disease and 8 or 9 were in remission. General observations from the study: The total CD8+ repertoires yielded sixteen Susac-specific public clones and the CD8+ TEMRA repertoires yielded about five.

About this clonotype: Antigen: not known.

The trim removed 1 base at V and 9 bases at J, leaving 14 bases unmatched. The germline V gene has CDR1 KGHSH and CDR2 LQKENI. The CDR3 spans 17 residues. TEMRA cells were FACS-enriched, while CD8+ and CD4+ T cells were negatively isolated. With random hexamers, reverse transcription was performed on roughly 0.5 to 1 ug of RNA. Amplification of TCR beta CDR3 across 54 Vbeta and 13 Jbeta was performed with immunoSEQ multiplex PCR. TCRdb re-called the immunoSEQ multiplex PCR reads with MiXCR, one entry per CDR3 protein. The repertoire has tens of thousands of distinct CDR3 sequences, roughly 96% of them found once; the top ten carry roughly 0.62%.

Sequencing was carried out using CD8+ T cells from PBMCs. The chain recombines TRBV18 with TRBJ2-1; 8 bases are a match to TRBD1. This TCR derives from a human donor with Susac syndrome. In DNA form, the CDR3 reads TGTGCCAGCTCACCACGCCAGGGGGCGGAGGCCCCAACTGAGCAGTTCTTC. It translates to CASSPRQGAEAPTEQFF.